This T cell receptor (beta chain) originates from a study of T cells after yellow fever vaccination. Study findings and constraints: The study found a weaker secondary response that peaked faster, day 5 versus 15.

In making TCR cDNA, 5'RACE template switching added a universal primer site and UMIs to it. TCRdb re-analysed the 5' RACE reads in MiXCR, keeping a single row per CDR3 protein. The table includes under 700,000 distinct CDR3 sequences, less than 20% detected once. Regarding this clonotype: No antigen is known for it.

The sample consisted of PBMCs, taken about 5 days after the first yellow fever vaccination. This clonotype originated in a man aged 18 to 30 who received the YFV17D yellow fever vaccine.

Here the CDR3 reads CASSPHPDPPGAFF. The CDR3 bases are TGCGCCAGCAGCCCTCATCCGGACCCGCCCGGAGCTTTCTTT. V is TRBV5-1 and J is TRBJ1-1; D gene ambiguous. V was cut by 4 bases and J by 10 bases, with 20 bases left in between. From germline, CDR1 is SGHRS and CDR2 YFSETQ. CDR3 length equals 14 residues.